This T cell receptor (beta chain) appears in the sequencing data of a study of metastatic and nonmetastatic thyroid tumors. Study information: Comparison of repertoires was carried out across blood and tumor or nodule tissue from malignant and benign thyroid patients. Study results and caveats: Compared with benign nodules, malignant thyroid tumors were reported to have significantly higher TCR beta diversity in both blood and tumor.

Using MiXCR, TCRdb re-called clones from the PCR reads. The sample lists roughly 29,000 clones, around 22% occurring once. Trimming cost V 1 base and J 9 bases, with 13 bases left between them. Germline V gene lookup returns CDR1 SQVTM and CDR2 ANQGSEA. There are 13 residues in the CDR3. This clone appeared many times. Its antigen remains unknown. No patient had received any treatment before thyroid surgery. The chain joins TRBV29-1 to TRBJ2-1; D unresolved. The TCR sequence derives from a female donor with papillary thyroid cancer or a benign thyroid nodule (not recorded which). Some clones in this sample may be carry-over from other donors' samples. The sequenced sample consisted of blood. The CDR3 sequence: CSVEGKSPIEQFF. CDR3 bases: TGCAGCGTTGAAGGAAAGAGTCCAATTGAGCAGTTCTTC.